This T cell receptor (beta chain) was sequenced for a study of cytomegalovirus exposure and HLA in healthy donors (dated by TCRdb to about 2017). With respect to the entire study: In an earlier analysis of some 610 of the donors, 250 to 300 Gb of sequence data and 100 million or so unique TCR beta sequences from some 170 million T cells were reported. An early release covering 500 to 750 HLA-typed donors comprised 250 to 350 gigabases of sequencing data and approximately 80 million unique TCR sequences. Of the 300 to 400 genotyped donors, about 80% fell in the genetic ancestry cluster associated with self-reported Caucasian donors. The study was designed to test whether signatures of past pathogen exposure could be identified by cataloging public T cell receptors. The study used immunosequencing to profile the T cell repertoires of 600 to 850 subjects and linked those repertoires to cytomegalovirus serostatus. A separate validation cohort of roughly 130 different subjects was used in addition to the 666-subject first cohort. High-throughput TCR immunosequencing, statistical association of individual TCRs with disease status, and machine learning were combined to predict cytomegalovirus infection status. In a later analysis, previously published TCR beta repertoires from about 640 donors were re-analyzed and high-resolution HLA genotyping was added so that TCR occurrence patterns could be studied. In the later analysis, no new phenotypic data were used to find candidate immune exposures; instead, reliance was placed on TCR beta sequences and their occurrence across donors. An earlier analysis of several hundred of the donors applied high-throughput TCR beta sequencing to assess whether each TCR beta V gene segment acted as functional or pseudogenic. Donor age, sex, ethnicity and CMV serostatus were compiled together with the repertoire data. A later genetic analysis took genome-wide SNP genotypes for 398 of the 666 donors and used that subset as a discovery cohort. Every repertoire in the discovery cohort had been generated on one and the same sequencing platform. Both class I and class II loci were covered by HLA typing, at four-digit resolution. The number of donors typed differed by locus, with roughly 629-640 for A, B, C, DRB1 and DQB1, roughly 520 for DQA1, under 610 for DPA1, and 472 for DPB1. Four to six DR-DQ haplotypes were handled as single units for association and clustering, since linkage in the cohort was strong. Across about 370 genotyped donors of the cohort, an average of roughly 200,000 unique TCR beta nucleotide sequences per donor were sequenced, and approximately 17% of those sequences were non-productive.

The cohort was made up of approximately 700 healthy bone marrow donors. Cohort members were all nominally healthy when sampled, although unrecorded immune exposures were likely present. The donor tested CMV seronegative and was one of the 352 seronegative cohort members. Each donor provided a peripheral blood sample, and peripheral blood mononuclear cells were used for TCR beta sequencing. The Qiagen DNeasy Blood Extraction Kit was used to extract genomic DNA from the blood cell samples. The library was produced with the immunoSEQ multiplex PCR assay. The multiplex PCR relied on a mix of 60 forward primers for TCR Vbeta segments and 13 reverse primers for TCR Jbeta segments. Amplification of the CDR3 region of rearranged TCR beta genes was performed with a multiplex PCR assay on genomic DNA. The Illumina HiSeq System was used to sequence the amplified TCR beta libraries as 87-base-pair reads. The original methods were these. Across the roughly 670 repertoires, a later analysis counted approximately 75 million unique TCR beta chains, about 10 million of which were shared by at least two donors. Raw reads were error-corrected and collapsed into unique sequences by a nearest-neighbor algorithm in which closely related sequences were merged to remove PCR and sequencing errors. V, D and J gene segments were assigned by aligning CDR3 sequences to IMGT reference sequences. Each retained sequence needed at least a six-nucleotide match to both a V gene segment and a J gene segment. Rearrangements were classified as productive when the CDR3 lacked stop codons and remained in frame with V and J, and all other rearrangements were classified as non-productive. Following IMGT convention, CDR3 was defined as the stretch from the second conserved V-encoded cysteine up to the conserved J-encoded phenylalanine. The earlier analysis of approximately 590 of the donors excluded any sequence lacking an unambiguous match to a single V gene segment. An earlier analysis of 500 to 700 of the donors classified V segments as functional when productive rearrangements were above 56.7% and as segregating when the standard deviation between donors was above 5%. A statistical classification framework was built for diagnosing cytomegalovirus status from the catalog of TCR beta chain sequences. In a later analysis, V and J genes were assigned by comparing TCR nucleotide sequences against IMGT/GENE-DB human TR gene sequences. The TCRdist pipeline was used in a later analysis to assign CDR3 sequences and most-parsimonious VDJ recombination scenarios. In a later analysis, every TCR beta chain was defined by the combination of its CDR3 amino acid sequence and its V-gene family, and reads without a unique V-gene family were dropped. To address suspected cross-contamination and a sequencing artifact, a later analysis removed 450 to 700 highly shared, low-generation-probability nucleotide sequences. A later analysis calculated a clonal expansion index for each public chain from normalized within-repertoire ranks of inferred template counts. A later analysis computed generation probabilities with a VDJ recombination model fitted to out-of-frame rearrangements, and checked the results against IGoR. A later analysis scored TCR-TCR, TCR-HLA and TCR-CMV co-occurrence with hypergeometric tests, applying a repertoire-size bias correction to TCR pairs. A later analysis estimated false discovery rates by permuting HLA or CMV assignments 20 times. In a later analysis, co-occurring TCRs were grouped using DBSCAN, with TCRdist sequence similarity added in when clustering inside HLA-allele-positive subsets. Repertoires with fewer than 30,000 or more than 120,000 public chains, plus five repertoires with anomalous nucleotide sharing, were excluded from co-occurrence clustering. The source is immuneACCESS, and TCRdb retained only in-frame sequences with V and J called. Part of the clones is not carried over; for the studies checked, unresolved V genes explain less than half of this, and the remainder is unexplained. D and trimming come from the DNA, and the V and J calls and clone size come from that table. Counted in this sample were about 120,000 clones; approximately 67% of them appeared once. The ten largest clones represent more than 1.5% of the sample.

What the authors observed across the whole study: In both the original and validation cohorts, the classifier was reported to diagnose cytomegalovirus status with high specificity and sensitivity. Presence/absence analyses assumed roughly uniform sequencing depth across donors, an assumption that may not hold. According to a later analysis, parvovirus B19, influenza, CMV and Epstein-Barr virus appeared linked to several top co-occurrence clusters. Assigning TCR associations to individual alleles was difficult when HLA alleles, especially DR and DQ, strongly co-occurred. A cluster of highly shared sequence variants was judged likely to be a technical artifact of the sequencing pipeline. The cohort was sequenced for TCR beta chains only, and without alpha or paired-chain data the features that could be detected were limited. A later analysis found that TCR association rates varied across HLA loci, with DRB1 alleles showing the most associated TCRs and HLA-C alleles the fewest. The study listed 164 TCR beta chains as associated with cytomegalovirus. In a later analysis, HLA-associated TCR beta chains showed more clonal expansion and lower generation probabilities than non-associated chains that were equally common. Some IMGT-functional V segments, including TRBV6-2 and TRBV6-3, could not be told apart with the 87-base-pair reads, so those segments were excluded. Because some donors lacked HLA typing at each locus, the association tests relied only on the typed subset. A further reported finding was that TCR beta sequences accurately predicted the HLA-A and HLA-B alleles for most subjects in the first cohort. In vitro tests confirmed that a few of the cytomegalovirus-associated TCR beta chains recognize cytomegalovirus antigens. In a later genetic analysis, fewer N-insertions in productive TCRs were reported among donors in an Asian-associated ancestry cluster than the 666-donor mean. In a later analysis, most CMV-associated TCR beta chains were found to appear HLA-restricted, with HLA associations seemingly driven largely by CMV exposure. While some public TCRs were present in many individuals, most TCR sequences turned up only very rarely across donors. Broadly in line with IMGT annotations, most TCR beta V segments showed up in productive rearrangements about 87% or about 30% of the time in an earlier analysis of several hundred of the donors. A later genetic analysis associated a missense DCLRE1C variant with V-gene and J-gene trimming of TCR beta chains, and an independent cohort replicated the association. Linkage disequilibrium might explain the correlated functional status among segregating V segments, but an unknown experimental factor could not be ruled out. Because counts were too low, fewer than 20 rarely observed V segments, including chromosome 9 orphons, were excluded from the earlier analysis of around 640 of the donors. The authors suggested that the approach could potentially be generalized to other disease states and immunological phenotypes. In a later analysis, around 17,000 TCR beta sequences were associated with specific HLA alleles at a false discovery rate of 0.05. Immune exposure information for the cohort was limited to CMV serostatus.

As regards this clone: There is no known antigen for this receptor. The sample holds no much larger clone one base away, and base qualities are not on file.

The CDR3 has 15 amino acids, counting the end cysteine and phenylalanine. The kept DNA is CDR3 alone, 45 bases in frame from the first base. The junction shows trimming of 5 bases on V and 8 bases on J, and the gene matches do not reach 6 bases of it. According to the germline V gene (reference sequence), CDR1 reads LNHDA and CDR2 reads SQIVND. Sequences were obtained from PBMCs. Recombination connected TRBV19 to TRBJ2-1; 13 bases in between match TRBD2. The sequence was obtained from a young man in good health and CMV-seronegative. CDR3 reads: CASSRTSGSVDEQFF. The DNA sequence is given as TGTGCCAGTAGTCGGACTAGCGGGAGTGTCGATGAGCAGTTCTTC.